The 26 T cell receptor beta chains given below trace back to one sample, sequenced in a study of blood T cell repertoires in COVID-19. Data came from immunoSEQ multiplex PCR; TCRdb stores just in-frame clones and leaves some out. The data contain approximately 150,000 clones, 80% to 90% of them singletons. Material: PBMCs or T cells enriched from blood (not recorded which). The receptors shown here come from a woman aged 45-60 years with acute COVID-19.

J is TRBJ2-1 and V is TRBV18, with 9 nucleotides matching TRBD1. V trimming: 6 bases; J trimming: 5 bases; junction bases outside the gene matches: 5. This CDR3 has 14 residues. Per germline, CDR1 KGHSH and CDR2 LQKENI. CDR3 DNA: TGTGCCAGCTCCCGGACAGGGGTCAACAATGAGCAGTTCTTC. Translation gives CASSRTGVNNEQFF.

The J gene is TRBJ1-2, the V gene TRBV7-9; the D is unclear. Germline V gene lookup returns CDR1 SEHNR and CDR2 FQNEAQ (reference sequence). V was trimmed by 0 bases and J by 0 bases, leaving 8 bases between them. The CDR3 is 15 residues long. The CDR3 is CASSLAVGANYGYTF. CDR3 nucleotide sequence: TGTGCCAGCAGCTTAGCGGTAGGAGCTAACTATGGCTACACCTTC.

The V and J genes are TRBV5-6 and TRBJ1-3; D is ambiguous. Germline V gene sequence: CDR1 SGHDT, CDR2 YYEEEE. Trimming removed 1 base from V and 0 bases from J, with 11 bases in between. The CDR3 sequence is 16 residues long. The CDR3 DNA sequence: TGTGCCAGCAGCTTGAATTTCGGGAACTCTGGAAACACCATATATTTT. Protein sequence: CASSLNFGNSGNTIYF.

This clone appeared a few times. The CDR3 DNA is TGCGCCAGCAGCCAAGATAAGTGGCAGGGGGTCAATCAGCCCCAGCATTTT. It specifies CASSQDKWQGVNQPQHF. The gene calls are TRBV4-1 and TRBJ1-5; 7 nucleotides agree with TRBD1. This CDR3 spans 17 amino acids. Trimming took 0 bases from V and 3 from J; bases not matched to a gene: 8. Germline assignment: CDR1 MGHRA and CDR2 YSYEKL.

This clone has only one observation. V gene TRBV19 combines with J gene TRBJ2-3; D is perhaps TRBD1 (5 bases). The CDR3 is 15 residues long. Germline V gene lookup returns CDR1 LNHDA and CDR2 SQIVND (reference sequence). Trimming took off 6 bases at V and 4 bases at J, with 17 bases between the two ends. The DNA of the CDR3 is TGTGCCAGTAGAGGGGTAGTGGTACAGCCAGATACGCAGTATTTT. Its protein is CASRGVVVQPDTQYF.

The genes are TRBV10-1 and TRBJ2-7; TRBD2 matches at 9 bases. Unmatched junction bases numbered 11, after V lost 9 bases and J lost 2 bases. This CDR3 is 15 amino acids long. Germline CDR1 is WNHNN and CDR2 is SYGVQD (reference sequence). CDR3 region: CASTDAGGPTYEQYF. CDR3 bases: TGCGCCAGTACCGACGCGGGAGGGCCAACCTACGAGCAGTACTTC.

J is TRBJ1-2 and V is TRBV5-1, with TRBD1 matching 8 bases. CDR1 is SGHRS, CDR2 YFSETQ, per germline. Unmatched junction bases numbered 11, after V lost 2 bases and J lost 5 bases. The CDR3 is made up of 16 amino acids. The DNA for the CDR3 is TGCGCCAGCAGCTTAGAAGGACAGGGTGTCAAGTATGGCTACACCTTC. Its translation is CASSLEGQGVKYGYTF.

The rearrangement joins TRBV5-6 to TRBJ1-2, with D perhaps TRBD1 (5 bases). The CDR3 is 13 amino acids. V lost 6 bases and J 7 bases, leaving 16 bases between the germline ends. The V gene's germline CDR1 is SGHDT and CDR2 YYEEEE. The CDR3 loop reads CASTWEGYSGYTF. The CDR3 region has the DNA TGTGCCAGCACCTGGGAGGGGTATTCTGGCTACACCTTC.

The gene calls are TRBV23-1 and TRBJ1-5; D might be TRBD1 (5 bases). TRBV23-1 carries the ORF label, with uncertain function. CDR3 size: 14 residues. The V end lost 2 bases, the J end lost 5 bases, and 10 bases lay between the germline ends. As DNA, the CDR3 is TGCGCCAGCAGTCAAGGCAGGGAGGATCAGCCCCAGCATTTT. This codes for CASSQGREDQPQHF.

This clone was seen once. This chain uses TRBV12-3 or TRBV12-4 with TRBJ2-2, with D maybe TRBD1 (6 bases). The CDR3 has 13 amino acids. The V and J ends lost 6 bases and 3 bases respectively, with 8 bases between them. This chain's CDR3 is CASRTGHTGELFF. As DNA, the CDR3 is TGTGCCAGCAGAACAGGGCACACCGGGGAGCTGTTTTTT.

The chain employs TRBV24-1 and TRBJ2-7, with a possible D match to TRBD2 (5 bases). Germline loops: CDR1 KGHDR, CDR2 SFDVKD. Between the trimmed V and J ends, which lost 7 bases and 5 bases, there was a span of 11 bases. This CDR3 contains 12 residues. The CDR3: CATSQEDHEQYF. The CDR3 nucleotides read TGTGCCACCAGCCAGGAGGACCACGAGCAGTACTTC.

The CDR3: CASSLASLTEAFF. In DNA form, the CDR3 reads TGCGCCAGCAGCCTGGCGTCCCTCACTGAAGCTTTCTTT. V and J are TRBV5-1 and TRBJ1-1; D is unresolved. CDR3 length: 13 residues. Germline V lookup: CDR1 SGHRS, CDR2 YFSETQ. Trimming pared 4 bases from V and 4 bases from J, leaving 11 bases between.

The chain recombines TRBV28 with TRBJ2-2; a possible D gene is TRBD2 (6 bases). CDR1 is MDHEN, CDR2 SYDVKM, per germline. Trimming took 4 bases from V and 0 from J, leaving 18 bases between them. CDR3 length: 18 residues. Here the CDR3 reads CASSYPPWEVANTGELFF. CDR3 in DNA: TGTGCCAGCAGTTATCCACCCTGGGAGGTCGCGAACACCGGGGAGCTGTTTTTT.

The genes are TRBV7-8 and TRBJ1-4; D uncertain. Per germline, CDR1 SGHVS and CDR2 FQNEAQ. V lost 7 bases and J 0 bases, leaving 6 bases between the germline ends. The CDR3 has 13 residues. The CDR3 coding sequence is TGTGCCAGCACTCCGTCAACTAATGAAAAACTGTTTTTT. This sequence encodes CASTPSTNEKLFF.

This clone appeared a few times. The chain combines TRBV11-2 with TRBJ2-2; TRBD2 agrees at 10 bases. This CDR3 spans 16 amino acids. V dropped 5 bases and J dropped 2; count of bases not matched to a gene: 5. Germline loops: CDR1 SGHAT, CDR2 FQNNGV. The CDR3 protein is CASSTWTSGNTGELFF. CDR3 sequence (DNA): TGTGCCAGCAGCACCTGGACTAGCGGAAACACCGGGGAGCTGTTTTTT.

CDR3 bases: TGTGCCAGCAGCTTAGGTGGGGCCCTCTACGAGCAGTACTTC. Translating it yields CASSLGGALYEQYF. This rearrangement joins TRBV11-2 to TRBJ2-7; possible D gene TRBD1, 5 bases. Germline V gene sequence: CDR1 SGHAT, CDR2 FQNNGV. The CDR3 has 14 amino acids. Trimming took off 1 base at V and 3 bases at J, with 10 bases between the two ends.

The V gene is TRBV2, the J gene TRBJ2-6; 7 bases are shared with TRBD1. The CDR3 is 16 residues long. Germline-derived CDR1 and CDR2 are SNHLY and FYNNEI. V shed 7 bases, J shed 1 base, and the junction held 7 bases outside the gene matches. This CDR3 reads CASTRDSLSGANVLTF. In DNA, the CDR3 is TGTGCCAGCACTCGGGACAGTCTTTCTGGGGCCAACGTCCTGACTTTC. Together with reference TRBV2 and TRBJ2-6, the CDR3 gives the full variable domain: EPEVTQTPSHQVTQMGQEVILRCVPISNHLYFYWYRQILGQKVEFLVSFYNNEISEKSEIFDDQFSVERPDGSNFTLKIRSTKLEDSAMYFCASTRDSLSGANVLTFGAGSRLTVL.

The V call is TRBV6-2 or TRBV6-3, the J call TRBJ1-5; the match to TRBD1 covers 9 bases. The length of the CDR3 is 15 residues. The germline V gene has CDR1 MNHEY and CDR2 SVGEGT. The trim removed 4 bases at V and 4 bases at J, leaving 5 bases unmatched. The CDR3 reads CASSLTGGTNQPQHF. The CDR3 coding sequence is TGTGCCAGCAGTTTGACAGGGGGGACTAATCAGCCCCAGCATTTT.

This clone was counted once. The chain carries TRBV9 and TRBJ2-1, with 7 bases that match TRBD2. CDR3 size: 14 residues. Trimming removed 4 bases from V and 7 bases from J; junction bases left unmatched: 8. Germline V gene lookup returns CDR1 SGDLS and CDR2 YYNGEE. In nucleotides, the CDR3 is TGTGCCAGCAGCCCCTGGACTAGGTGGAATGAGCAGTTCTTC. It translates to CASSPWTRWNEQFF.

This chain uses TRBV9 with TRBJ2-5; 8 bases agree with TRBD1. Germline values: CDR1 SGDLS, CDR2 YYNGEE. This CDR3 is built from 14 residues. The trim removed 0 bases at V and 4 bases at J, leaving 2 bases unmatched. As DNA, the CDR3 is TGTGCCAGCAGCGTAGCTACAGGGGGAGAGACCCAGTACTTC. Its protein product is CASSVATGGETQYF.

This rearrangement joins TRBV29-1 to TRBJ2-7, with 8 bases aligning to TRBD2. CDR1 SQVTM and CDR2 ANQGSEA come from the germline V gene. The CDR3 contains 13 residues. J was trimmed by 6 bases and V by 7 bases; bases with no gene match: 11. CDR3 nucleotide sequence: TGCAGCGGACTCGGACTAGCTGTCAGCGAGCAGTACTTC. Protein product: CSGLGLAVSEQYF.

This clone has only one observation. CDR3 loop: CASNQTPVDGYTF. CDR3 coding DNA: TGTGCCAGCAACCAGACACCCGTTGATGGCTACACCTTC. The V and J genes are TRBV2 and TRBJ1-2; D is ambiguous. This CDR3 region has 13 residues. Per germline, CDR1 SNHLY and CDR2 FYNNEI. Between the trimmed V and J ends, which lost 7 bases and 6 bases, there was a span of 15 bases.

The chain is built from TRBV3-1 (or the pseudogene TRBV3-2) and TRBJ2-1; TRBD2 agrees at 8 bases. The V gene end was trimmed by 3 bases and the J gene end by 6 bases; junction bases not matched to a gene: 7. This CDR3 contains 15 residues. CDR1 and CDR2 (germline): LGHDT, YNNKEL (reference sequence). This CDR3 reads CASSHNSGEGNEQFF. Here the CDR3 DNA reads TGTGCCAGCAGCCACAATAGCGGGGAGGGCAATGAGCAGTTCTTC.

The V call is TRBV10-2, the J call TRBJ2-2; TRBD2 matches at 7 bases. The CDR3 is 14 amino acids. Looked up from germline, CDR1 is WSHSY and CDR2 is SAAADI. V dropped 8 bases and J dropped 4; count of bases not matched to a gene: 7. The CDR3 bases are TGCGCCAGCCTTGCGGGAGTGGTCACCGGGGAGCTGTTTTTT. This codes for CASLAGVVTGELFF.

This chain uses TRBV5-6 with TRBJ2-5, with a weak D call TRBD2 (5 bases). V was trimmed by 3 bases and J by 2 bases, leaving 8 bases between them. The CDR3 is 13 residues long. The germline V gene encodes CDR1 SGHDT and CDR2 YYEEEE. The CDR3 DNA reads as TGTGCCAGCAGCTGGCGGGCGCAAGAGACCCAGTACTTC. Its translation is CASSWRAQETQYF.

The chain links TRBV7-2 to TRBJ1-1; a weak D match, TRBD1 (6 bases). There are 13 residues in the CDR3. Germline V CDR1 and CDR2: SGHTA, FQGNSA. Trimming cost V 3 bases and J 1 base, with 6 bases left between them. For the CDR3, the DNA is TGTGCCAGCAGCTTGGACAGGAACACTGAAGCTTTCTTT. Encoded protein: CASSLDRNTEAFF.